The source of this T cell receptor beta chain is a study of T cell responses to AZD1222 COVID-19 vaccine. Overall study results and limits: There were vaccine-associated CD4 TCRs across spike, dominant at 160-218 and 743-854. Among the donors, most were white British and more were female, and clonal diversity was possibly underestimated.

Deletions cut 2 bases from V and 8 bases from J, with 10 bases between. This CDR3 has 13 amino acids. CDR1 SEHNR and CDR2 FQNEAQ come from the germline V gene (reference sequence). To note about this clone: What it recognizes is unknown.

The protocol was immunoSEQ multiplex PCR, while the TCRdb copy is restricted to in-frame clones and leaves out a portion. The sample lists 120,000 to 150,000 clones, roughly 86% occurring once. The sequencing here drew on peripheral blood, taken 28 days after the second AZD1222 dose. The V call is TRBV7-9, the J call TRBJ1-3, with D perhaps TRBD1 (5 bases). The receptor's source is an adult who received the AZD1222 COVID-19 vaccine. CDR3 nucleotide sequence: TGTGCCAGCAGCTTACAGATAGGGGACACCATATATTTT. Amino acid sequence: CASSLQIGDTIYF.